This TCR beta chain is from a study of long-term antiretroviral therapy in people with HIV. Study results and caveats: HIV repertoires spanned narrower CDR3 length ranges than controls. Blood sampling spanned 2004 to 2017, possibly under older ART regimens.

A word on this clone: Its antigen remains unknown.

Assay version v3.0 of immunoSEQ was used, and it was run at survey level. Clones were read by immunoSEQ multiplex PCR, and TCRdb kept only the in-frame ones, dropping some. The table lists some 48,000 clones, about 86% of them singletons, with roughly 3.2% in the top ten. This specimen was unsorted PBMCs, taken 0.8 years after starting antiretroviral therapy. The sequence derives from a woman aged 18-29 years with HIV.

CDR3 nucleotides: TGTGCCAGCAGCTTAGCAGGCGGGGCCGGCGAGCAGTACTTC. Its protein is CASSLAGGAGEQYF. The chain links TRBV7-9 to TRBJ2-7, with a tentative D call TRBD2 (6 bases). Trimming shortened V by 0 bases and J by 6 bases, and 12 bases separated the two germline ends. The CDR3 totals 14 residues. CDR1 is SEHNR, CDR2 FQNEAQ, per germline (reference sequence).